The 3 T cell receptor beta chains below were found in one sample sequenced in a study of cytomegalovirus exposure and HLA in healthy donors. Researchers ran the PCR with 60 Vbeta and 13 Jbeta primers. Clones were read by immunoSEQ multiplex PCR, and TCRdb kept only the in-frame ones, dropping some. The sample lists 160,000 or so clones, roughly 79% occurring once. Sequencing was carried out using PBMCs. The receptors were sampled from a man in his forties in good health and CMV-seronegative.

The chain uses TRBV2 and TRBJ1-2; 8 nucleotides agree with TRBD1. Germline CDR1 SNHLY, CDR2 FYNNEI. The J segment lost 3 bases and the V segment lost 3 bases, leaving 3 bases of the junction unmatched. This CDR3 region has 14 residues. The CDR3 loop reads CASSETGAHYGYTF. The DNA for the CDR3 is TGTGCCAGCAGTGAGACAGGGGCTCACTATGGCTACACCTTC.

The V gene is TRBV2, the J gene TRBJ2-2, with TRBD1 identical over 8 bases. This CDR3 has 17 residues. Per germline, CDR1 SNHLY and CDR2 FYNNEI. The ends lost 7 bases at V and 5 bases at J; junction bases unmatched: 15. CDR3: CASNPSRTGKYTGELFF. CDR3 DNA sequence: TGTGCCAGCAACCCCTCACGGACAGGGAAGTATACCGGGGAGCTGTTTTTT.

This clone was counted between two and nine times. Here the CDR3 reads CASWDRGTYEQYV. The CDR3 nucleotides are TGTGCTTCTTGGGACAGGGGGACCTACGAGCAGTACGTC. The chain is built from TRBV30 and TRBJ2-7; TRBD1 matches 11 bases. The CDR3 is 13 amino acids. Per germline, CDR1 GTSNPN and CDR2 SVGIG (reference sequence).